This TCR beta chain appears in the sequencing data of a study of T cell repertoires in cytomegalovirus infection. Study as a whole: It was the public TCR beta signatures that indicated both CMV infection and matching HLA type. Findings of the study overall: Cumulative public TCR beta family frequency identified carriers of CMV plus the relevant HLA. Ex vivo, HLA-C-restricted CMV-specific TCR beta clonotypes prevailed over the rest of the response.

TCRdb used MiXCR to reprocess the reads, holding one entry per CDR3 protein. Seen here are about 320,000 distinct CDR3 sequences, more than 9% observed once, and the top ten hold roughly 4.5%. This clonotype has at least ten counts. What it recognizes is unknown. Trimming removed 4 bases from V and 8 bases from J, with 12 bases in between. There are 13 residues in the CDR3. The germline V gene encodes CDR1 SGHTA and CDR2 FQGNSA. The sample comprised PBMCs. The chain is built from TRBV7-2 and TRBJ1-5; possible D gene TRBD1, 5 bases. The TCR sequence derives from a human donor in good health (CMV status not recorded). Some clones in this sample may be carry-over from other donors' samples. This chain's CDR3 is CASSWDRFEPQHF. The CDR3 DNA reads TGTGCCAGCAGCTGGGACCGCTTTGAGCCCCAGCATTTT. Using reference TRBV7-2 and TRBJ1-5 for the parts outside the CDR3, the full variable domain is GAGVSQSPSNKVTEKGKDVELRCDPISGHTALYWYRQSLGQGLEFLIYFQGNSAPDKSGLPSDRFSAERTGGSVSTLTIQRTQQEDSAVYLCASSWDRFEPQHFGDGTRLSIL.